Included here is one TCR beta chain sequence, with context. This clonotype was picked up a small number of times. The target of this receptor is not known. It has no much larger one-base neighbor in the sample; base qualities were not kept. The source of the sample is a study of T cell repertoires in cytomegalovirus infection (dated by TCRdb to about 2019). Looking at the study overall: Donor HLA type was relevant to the analysis, as public TCR beta signatures indicated carriage of CMV infection together with the matching HLA type.

This sample was sequenced with an Illumina HiSeq 1500. TCRdb took the public reads, trimmed them with fastp at Q25, ran MiXCR for clone calling and kept in-frame beta chains. Identical CDR3 proteins give one entry, which carries the most common genes and DNA. Within this sample are over 200,000 distinct CDR3 sequences, with 12% to 15% of them counted one time only. Around 9% of the sample comes from the top ten. Findings and caveats that apply to the study as a whole: In both this cohort and an independent roughly 360-donor cohort, the cumulative frequency of public TCR beta family members distinguished carriers of CMV infection plus the relevant HLA type. The ex vivo response was dominated by HLA-C-restricted CMV-specific TCR beta clonotypes, which also provided the single most frequent clonotype in two of eight donors.

Via the germline V gene, CDR1 is MNHNS and CDR2 SASEGT. The CDR3 covers 14 residues, taking in both the cysteine and the phenylalanine. CDR3 DNA is the only sequence kept; it has 42 bases, read in frame from the first base. V gives up 6 bases and J gives up 5 bases, and the segment between their germline ends measures 13 bases. Input material: PBMCs. This chain joins TRBV6-1 to TRBJ2-2; TRBD1 could be the D gene, as 5 bases match. The clonotype comes from a human donor in good health (CMV status not recorded). Some clones in this sample may be carry-over from other donors' samples. The sequenced DNA is TGTGCCAGCAGCGCAGGGATATGGACCGGGGAGCTGTTTTTT. This is translated as CASSAGIWTGELFF.